The text below deals with one T cell receptor (beta chain). Its specificity is unknown. The entry originates in a study of T cell responses to AZD1222 COVID-19 vaccine. The CDR3 sequence is 14 residues long. CDR1 and CDR2 from the germline V gene are MNHEY and SMNVEV (reference sequence). Trimming shortened V by 8 bases and J by 10 bases, and 18 bases separated the two germline ends. General study findings and limits: Donors were chiefly white British, with a greater number of females, and clonal diversity was perhaps underestimated. Of spike-specific TCRs, nearly half reportedly target regions left unmutated in variants.

Sequencing used immunoSEQ multiplex PCR; TCRdb keeps in-frame clones, though not all of them. The table records roughly 180,000 clones, approximately 90% of them present only once. The specimen comprised peripheral blood, sampled 28 days after the second AZD1222 dose. This TCR was sampled from an adult who received the AZD1222 COVID-19 vaccine. The rearrangement joins TRBV27 to TRBJ1-6, with D possibly matching TRBD1 (5 bases). The CDR3 sequence: CASRFSGLGSPLHF. Written as DNA, the CDR3 is TGTGCCAGCCGATTTTCGGGGCTAGGATCACCCCTCCACTTT.